This TCR beta chain is drawn from a study of regulatory T cells in long-lasting Graves disease (dated by TCRdb to 2020 to 2022). Regarding the research as a whole: Antithyroid drugs had been taken for less than 3 months by newly diagnosed Graves' disease patients. Persistent Graves' disease patients were compared with newly diagnosed Graves' disease patients by peripheral blood TCR sequencing and RNA sequencing. The study took place in China and was registered as a clinical trial. A total of some 35 samples underwent TCR sequencing, from 13 patients with persistent Graves' disease and 20 or so patients with newly diagnosed Graves' disease. Results the study describes overall, beyond this receptor: Lower TCR Shannon entropy and fewer highly expanded clones were observed in persistent Graves' disease patients than in newly diagnosed patients, which suggested clonal expansion. Because the primary lesion, thyroid tissue, could not be accessed, the study looked at peripheral blood alone. Persistent disease showed preferential use of TRBV28, TRBJ1-2 and TRBJ2-5, whereas newly diagnosed disease favored TRBV20-1 and TRBJ2-1. A larger number of public clonotypes was shared among persistent patients (under 3,000) than among newly diagnosed patients (more than 850). Sequencing and analysis were limited to the TCR beta chain. The authors noted that the small sample size was a limitation that may lower accuracy.

This clonotype occurred many times. It has no known antigen specificity. Per-base qualities were not stored, and no clone one base away is much larger. Explained via the paper, the time point label denotes: newly diagnosed GD, antithyroid drugs for less than 3 months. For both TCR sequencing and RNA sequencing, RNA was extracted from PBMCs using TRIzol. Graves' disease was diagnosed according to American Thyroid Association guidelines. Recruitment of patients was carried out at an endocrinology department in Xi'an, China. Each patient gave approximately 9 milliliters of peripheral blood, collected in an EDTA anticoagulant tube. PBMCs were isolated by Ficoll Paque Plus density gradient separation without further T cell sorting. An Agilent 2100 Bioanalyzer and agarose gel were used to check RNA quality, while a NanoDrop 2000 measured RNA concentration. The germline V gene sets CDR1 to MNHNS and CDR2 to SASEGT. After removal of 6 bases from V and 4 bases from J, the junction retains 3 bases not matched to a gene. The CDR3 spans 12 residues, from the cysteine through the phenylalanine. The CDR3 DNA has 36 bases and is translated from base 1.

Library preparation used multiplex PCR. For sequencing, an Illumina HiSeq 4000 was employed. To build TCR beta libraries, CDR3 regions were amplified by Arm-PCR using iRepertoire HTBI primers. Before sequencing, the PCR products went through gel purification. In the original analysis: Gene usage analysis of CDR3 amino acid clonotypes used the 62 TRBV and more than 13 TRBJ segments found across samples. COPE and FqMerger were used to merge the filtered high-quality paired reads into contigs. BLAST was used to align contigs to IMGT TRBV, TRBD and TRBJ reference genes, and CDR3 was defined according to IMGT. Any clonotype with a frequency above 0.1% was classified as a highly expanded clone. Shannon entropy served as the measure of repertoire diversity, while the Gini coefficient captured V-J evenness. A clonotype found in more than one individual was treated as public. Clones were called with MiXCR by TCRdb after fastp trimmed the public reads at Q25, and only in-frame beta chains were retained. Every distinct CDR3 protein forms one entry, paired with its most common genes and DNA. The V and J calls here are based on TCRdb, not the publication. The sample table holds around 500,000 distinct CDR3 sequences, of which 13% were seen once. The ten largest make up approximately 9.3% of the sample.

The sample also formed part of further work on T cells in Graves' hyperthyroidism and ophthalmopathy. As the second paper documents: Stable Graves' hyperthyroidism was defined as no progression to ophthalmopathy during 18 months of follow-up. Hyperthyroidism patients were aged 18 to 65 years and newly diagnosed, with disease duration of less than 2 months. Exclusion was applied to patients with uncontrolled infections, other autoimmune diseases, pregnancy or lactation. Diagnoses were established on the basis of clinical symptoms, serum thyroxine and TRAb, thyroid ultrasound, and orbital computed tomography. For the first round of RT-PCR on the TCR CDR3, the HTBI primer set was used together with the Qiagen OneStep RT-PCR kit. Most expanded thyroid clonotypes (frequency above 0.001) were also detected in blood, a finding suggesting that blood repertoires may reflect thyroid immune responses. A 13 V-J signature model separated ophthalmopathy from stable hyperthyroidism, with approximately 86% sensitivity and 81.08% specificity in cross-validation and 80%/75% in testing. During validation, the model predicted progression to ophthalmopathy a median of about 6.5 months ahead of onset, with almost 71% sensitivity and around 73% specificity. A discovery cohort of 95 to 100 patients, roughly 45 with Graves' ophthalmopathy and about 60 with stable Graves' hyperthyroidism, was used to find distinguishing TCR V-J signatures. An independent validation cohort of under 20 hyperthyroidism patients and approximately 15 patients who later progressed to ophthalmopathy tested prospective prediction of ophthalmopathy. The 75 to 100 discovery patients were divided at random into training and test sets in a 7:3 ratio. The study also compared thyroid tissue and blood T-cell repertoires from roughly six Graves' hyperthyroidism patients. Following sampling, methimazole starting at 30 mg daily was given to hyperthyroidism patients, and high-dose intravenous methylprednisolone was given to ophthalmopathy patients. Libraries were constructed in a second round of multiplex PCR, after which size selection and purification were performed. The libraries were sequenced on an Illumina HiSeq2000 using paired-end 100 bp reads. SOAPnuke was used to process the raw data, removing reads that contained adapters or uncalled bases, had a mean Phred below 15, or lacked an exact match to the constant primer or identifier. High-quality paired reads were merged with COPE v1.2.5, and unique nucleotide sequences were defined as clonotypes. MiTCR v1.1 was used to align clonotypes to the IMGT TRBV, TRBD and TRBJ reference segments. Only V-J combinations with frequency above 0.0001, covering about 99% of repertoires, were analysed. The TCS score was defined as the ratio of F50 (clonal expansion) to E x V (chaos), calculated using BLOSUM62-based TCRdist between CDR3 peptides within each V-J. Welch's t-statistics and random forest reduced around 520 V-J features to 13, which were used in a naive Bayes classifier (R e1071). Sample size was not statistically predetermined, and blinding of investigators to group allocation was not performed. TCR Vbeta CDR3 sequencing of roughly 140 peripheral blood samples (43 ophthalmopathy, around 80 hyperthyroidism and some 17 progressor patients) is reported in the paper.

This specimen was peripheral blood mononuclear cells (PBMCs), taken at new diagnosis, from a patient treated with antithyroid drugs. The sequence is built from TRBV6-1 and TRBJ2-7; 7 junctional bases match TRBD1. The TCR comes from a man between 25 and 39 years old with Graves disease. Donor details come from another sample of the same person, matched by shared clones. Here the CDR3 is given as CASRTGDYEQYF. The DNA sequence is given as TGTGCCAGCAGAACAGGGGATTACGAGCAGTACTTC.